The TCR beta chain described here comes from a study of T-cell reconstitution after alpha-beta-depleted transplantation in children. Study-wide results and caveats: Diversity and T-cell counts at one year after transplant derived mostly from new T cells. Several hundred expanded graft clones reportedly were the source of alpha-beta T cells about two months after transplant. There were some patients whose high TCRbeta diversity at day 60 came from surviving recipient T cells and thymic progenitors.

Remarks on this clonotype: Its target is not known.

The library targeted TCRbeta and was prepared with unique molecular identifiers. TCRdb passed the PCR reads through MiXCR, listing each CDR3 protein once. The data show hundreds of thousands of distinct CDR3 sequences, 10% to 15% seen once. The CDR3 is 19 amino acids. Looked up from germline, CDR1 is SGHRS and CDR2 is YFSETQ. V shed 3 bases, J shed 5 bases, and the junction held 20 bases outside the gene matches. The sequence was collected from a male patient younger than 18 who had a stem cell transplant for acute myeloid leukemia, so the T cells may come from the graft donor. The sequencing used PBMCs, mostly from graft donor cells, collected 360 days after TCRalphabeta/CD19-depleted stem cell transplant. The chain employs TRBV5-1 and TRBJ2-5; the match to TRBD2 covers 9 bases. This CDR3 reads CASSYLSSLAGSSKETQYF. The CDR3 nucleotides are TGCGCCAGCAGCTACCTCTCATCCCTAGCGGGATCATCTAAGGAGACCCAGTACTTC. Drawing the rest from reference TRBV5-1 and TRBJ2-5, the complete variable domain is KAGVTQTPRYLIKTRGQQVTLSCSPISGHRSVSWYQQTPGQGLQFLFEYFSETQRNKGNFPGRFSGRQFSNSRSEMNVSTLELGDSALYLCASSYLSSLAGSSKETQYFGPGTRLLVL.